The sequence of this TCR beta chain was determined in a study of OX40 agonist ivuxolimab in advanced cancers. This clone has a handful of counts. Assay used: immunoSEQ multiplex PCR; TCRdb lists only in-frame clones, some missing. Altogether 50,000 to 80,000 clones are present, about 90% being singletons, with the ten largest covering about 4.8%. V was pared by 1 base and J by 4 bases, with 10 bases between. The CDR3 has 14 amino acids. Looked up from germline, CDR1 is LNHDA and CDR2 is SQIVND (reference sequence). J is TRBJ1-1 and V is TRBV19; unclear D gene. Sequenced material: CD4+ or CD8+ T cells sorted from blood, taken in a trial of the OX40 agonist ivuxolimab. The receptor was derived from an adult with an advanced solid tumor such as melanoma, head and neck, liver or kidney cancer. The CDR3 nucleotides are TGTGCCAGTAGTATAGGGCGGTTGGGCACTGAAGCTTTCTTT. Its translation: CASSIGRLGTEAFF.